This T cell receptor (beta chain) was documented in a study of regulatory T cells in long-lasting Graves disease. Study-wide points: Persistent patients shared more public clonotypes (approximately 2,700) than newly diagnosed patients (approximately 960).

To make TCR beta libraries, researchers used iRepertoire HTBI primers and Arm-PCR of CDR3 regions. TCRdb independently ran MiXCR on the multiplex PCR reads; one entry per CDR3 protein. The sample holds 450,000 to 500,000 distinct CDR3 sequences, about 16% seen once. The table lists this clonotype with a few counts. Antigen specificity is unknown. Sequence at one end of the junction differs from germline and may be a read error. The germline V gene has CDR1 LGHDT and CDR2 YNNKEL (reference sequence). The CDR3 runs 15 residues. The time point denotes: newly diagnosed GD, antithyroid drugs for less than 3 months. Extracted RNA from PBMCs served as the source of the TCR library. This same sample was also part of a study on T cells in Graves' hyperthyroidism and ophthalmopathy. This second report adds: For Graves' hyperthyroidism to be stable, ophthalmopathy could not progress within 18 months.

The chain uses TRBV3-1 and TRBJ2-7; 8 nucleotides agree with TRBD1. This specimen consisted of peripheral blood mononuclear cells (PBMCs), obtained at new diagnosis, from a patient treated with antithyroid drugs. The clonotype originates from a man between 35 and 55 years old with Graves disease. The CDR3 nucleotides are TGTGCCAGCAGCCTGGGGACAGGCATCTCCAACGAGCAGTACTTC. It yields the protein CASSLGTGISNEQYF.